These 18 T cell receptor beta chains were sequenced from one sample in a study of cytomegalovirus exposure and HLA in healthy donors. PCR was performed using 60 Vbeta and 13 Jbeta primers. The assay was immunoSEQ multiplex PCR, and TCRdb's table has in-frame clones only and misses some. The sample yields fewer than 200,000 clones, over 75% seen once. Material for sequencing was PBMCs. Receptors originate from a middle-aged man in good health and CMV-seropositive.

The rearrangement links TRBV5-4 to TRBJ2-5; 7 bases are a match to TRBD1. The trim removed 0 bases at V and 5 bases at J, leaving 7 bases unmatched. Looked up from germline, CDR1 is SGHNT and CDR2 is YYREEE (reference sequence). This CDR3 is 15 amino acids long. The CDR3 DNA sequence: TGTGCCAGCAGCTTGGAATACAGGGGTGATGAGACCCAGTACTTC. Its translation: CASSLEYRGDETQYF.

The CDR3 region has the DNA TGTGCCACCAAAGGCGGAGGGCTGGATGTGGATACGCAGTATTTT. Amino acid sequence: CATKGGGLDVDTQYF. This chain uses TRBV2 with TRBJ2-3; D might be TRBD2 (6 bases). Deletions cut 10 bases from V and 6 bases from J, with 23 bases between. The germline V gene encodes CDR1 SNHLY and CDR2 FYNNEI. The CDR3 runs to 15 residues.

The V and J genes are TRBV30 and TRBJ1-3; TRBD1 might be the D (6 bases). Trimming stripped 5 bases from V and 1 base from J, with 18 bases between. CDR1 is GTSNPN, CDR2 SVGIG, per germline (reference sequence). The CDR3 runs 16 residues. CDR3 DNA: TGTGCCTGGGTTAGGGTTGGGGGCCGATCTGGAAACACCATATATTTT. It is translated as CAWVRVGGRSGNTIYF.

This chain connects TRBV27 to TRBJ2-5; D is possibly TRBD2 (6 bases). The CDR3 runs to 13 residues. V was trimmed by 0 bases and J by 5 bases, leaving 7 bases between them. Germline V CDR1 and CDR2: MNHEY, SMNVEV (reference sequence). DNA for the CDR3: TGTGCCAGCAGTTTATCGCGGGGCGAGACCCAGTACTTC. Translated: CASSLSRGETQYF.

The genes are TRBV6-6 and TRBJ1-1, with 7 bases lining up with TRBD1. This CDR3 comprises 15 residues. With V trimmed by 2 bases and J by 7 bases, 10 bases remained unmatched. Germline loops: CDR1 MNHNY, CDR2 SVGAGI (reference sequence). In nucleotides, the CDR3 is TGTGCCAGCAGTTACACTGCCCAGGGGGACGGTGAAGCTTTCTTT. This sequence encodes CASSYTAQGDGEAFF.

The V gene is TRBV7-9, the J gene TRBJ2-5; TRBD1 might be the D (5 bases). TRBJ2-7 matches the DNA end more closely, so the J call is doubtful. CDR1 is SEHNR and CDR2 is FQNEAQ in the germline V gene (reference sequence). The CDR3 sequence is 12 residues long. CDR3 residues: CASSIDSSEQYF. The CDR3 DNA reads TGTGCCAGCAGCATAGACAGTTCCGAGCAGTACTTC.

This chain connects TRBV5-6 to TRBJ1-2, with TRBD1 matching over 8 bases. V was clipped by 6 bases and J by 4 bases; unmatched bases: 5. Germline CDR1 SGHDT, CDR2 YYEEEE. This CDR3 is 13 amino acids long. This chain's CDR3 is CASNPTGAYGYTF. The CDR3 coding sequence is TGTGCCAGCAATCCGACAGGGGCCTATGGCTACACCTTC.

The V gene is TRBV29-1, the J gene TRBJ2-6; 8 nucleotides line up with TRBD2. The CDR3 extends over 14 amino acids. Germline-derived CDR1 and CDR2 are SQVTM and ANQGSEA. V dropped 4 bases and J dropped 4; count of bases not matched to a gene: 3. The DNA of the CDR3 is TGCAGCGTTGCGCGGGGGGCCGGGGCCAACGTCCTGACTTTC. It specifies CSVARGAGANVLTF.

CDR3 sequence reads: CASSQDSRPYEQYF. CDR3 nucleotide sequence: TGTGCCAGCAGTCAAGACTCCCGTCCCTACGAGCAGTACTTC. The chain recombines TRBV6-1 with TRBJ2-7; D ambiguous. Trimming removed 5 bases from V and 2 bases from J, with 13 bases in between. Looked up from germline, CDR1 is MNHNS and CDR2 is SASEGT. The CDR3 runs 14 residues.

The chain has TRBV10-2 and TRBJ1-1, with D possibly matching TRBD1 (5 bases). V lost 4 bases and J lost 7, with 16 bases in between. The CDR3 runs to 14 residues. CDR1 is WSHSY and CDR2 is SAAADI in the germline V gene. CDR3 DNA sequence: TGCGCCAGCAGTGTGGTGTGGGGCCGCAGTGAAGCTTTCTTT. This translates into CASSVVWGRSEAFF.

The chain combines TRBV6-1 with TRBJ2-5, with 10 bases identical to TRBD1. CDR1 MNHNS and CDR2 SASEGT come from the germline V gene. The junction had 10 bases not matched to a gene; V was cut back by 2 bases and J by 4 bases. This CDR3 has 17 amino acids. The chain's CDR3 is CASSEIGAGQGSETQYF. The CDR3 DNA follows: TGTGCCAGCAGTGAAATTGGTGCGGGACAGGGGTCAGAGACCCAGTACTTC.

This clone was seen a few times. The chain uses TRBV29-1 and TRBJ2-1; 10 bases agree with TRBD1. Germline V gene lookup returns CDR1 SQVTM and CDR2 ANQGSEA. This CDR3 region has 15 residues. V trimming: 2 bases; J trimming: 2 bases; junction bases outside the gene matches: 3. As DNA, the CDR3 is TGCAGCGTTGAACGGGACAGGGGCGCCTACAATGAGCAGTTCTTC. Translation: CSVERDRGAYNEQFF.

The rearrangement links TRBV28 to TRBJ2-7; 7 bases are shared with TRBD1. Losses at the gene ends were 5 bases for V and 3 bases for J; bases not matched to a gene: 7. The CDR3 runs to 14 residues. The germline gives CDR1 MDHEN, CDR2 SYDVKM. CDR3: CASSDRAPNYEQYF. The CDR3 bases are TGTGCCAGCAGTGACAGGGCACCTAACTACGAGCAGTACTTC.

As DNA, the CDR3 is TGTGCCAGTAGTATCCGGGAGGCGAACACCGGGGAGCTGTTTTTT. This gives the protein CASSIREANTGELFF. The rearrangement links TRBV19 to TRBJ2-2; TRBD2 agrees at 7 bases. V lost 3 bases, J lost 0 bases, and 1 base stayed unmatched. The CDR3 is made up of 15 amino acids. Germline-derived CDR1 and CDR2 are LNHDA and SQIVND (reference sequence).

The V gene is TRBV11-2, the J gene TRBJ2-1; D is possibly TRBD1 (5 bases). V dropped 3 bases and J dropped 4 bases, with 7 bases sitting between them. The CDR3 extends over 13 amino acids. Germline V gene lookup returns CDR1 SGHAT and CDR2 FQNNGV. The CDR3 region has the DNA TGTGCCAGCAGCTTCGACAGATACAATGAGCAGTTCTTC. This codes for CASSFDRYNEQFF.

The J gene is TRBJ2-3, the V gene TRBV7-2, with 9 bases identical to TRBD2. Germline V gives CDR1 SGHTA, CDR2 FQGNSA. The length of the CDR3 is 17 residues. V was clipped by 5 bases and J by 4 bases; unmatched bases: 13. CDR3 region: CASSRRLAEMGADTQYF. The DNA of the CDR3 is TGTGCCAGCAGCCGACGACTAGCGGAGATGGGTGCAGATACGCAGTATTTT.

This chain uses TRBV29-1 with TRBJ2-7, with TRBD2 matching over 9 bases. The junction had 6 bases not matched to a gene; V was cut back by 0 bases and J by 3 bases. CDR1 SQVTM and CDR2 ANQGSEA come from the germline V gene. This CDR3 is 15 amino acids long. This CDR3 is CSVEDVTSGIYEQYF. For the CDR3, the DNA is TGCAGCGTTGAAGACGTGACTAGCGGAATCTACGAGCAGTACTTC.

The CDR3 loop reads CASSEEGGGGTQYF. The CDR3 DNA reads TGTGCCAGCAGTGAGGAAGGTGGGGGGGGGACCCAGTACTTC. This rearrangement joins TRBV2 to TRBJ2-5; TRBD2 agrees at 7 bases. The CDR3 extends over 14 amino acids. The J segment lost 7 bases and the V segment lost 3 bases, leaving 8 bases of the junction unmatched. The germline V gene encodes CDR1 SNHLY and CDR2 FYNNEI.